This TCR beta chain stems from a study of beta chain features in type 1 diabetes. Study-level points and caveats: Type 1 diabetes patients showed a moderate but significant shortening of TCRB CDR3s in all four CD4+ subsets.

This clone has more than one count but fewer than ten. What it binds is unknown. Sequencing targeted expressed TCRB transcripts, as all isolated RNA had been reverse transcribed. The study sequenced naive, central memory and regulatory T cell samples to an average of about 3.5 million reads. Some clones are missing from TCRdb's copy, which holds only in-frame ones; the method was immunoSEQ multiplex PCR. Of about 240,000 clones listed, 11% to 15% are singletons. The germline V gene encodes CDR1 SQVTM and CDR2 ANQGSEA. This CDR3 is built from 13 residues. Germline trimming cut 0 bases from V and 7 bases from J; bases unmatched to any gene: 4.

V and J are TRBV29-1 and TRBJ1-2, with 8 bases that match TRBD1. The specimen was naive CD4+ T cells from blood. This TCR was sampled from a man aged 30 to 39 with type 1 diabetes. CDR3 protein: CSVEDQGAAGYTF. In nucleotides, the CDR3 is TGCAGCGTTGAAGATCAGGGGGCGGCTGGCTACACCTTC.